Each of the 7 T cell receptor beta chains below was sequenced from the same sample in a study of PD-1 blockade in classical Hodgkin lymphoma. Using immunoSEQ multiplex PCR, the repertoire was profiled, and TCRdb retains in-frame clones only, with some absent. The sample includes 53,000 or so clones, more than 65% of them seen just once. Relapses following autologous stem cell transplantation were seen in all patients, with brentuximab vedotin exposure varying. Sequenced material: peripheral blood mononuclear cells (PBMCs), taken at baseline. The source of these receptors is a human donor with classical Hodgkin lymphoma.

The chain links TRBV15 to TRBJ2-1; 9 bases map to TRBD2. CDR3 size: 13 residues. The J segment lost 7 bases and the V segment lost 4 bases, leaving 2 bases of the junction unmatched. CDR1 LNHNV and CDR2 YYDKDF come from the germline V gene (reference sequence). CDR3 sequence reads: CATSTGLANEQFF. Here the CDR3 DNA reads TGTGCCACCAGCACGGGACTAGCAAATGAGCAGTTCTTC.

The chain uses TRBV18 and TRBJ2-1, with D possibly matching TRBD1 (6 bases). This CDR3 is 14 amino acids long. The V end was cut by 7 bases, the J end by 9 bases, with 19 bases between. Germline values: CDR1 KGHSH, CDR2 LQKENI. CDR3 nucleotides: TGTGCCAGCTTTGAACAGGGCGTGATCGGTGAGCAGTTCTTC. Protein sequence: CASFEQGVIGEQFF. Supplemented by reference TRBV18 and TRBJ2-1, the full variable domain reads NAGVMQNPRHLVRRRGQEARLRCSPMKGHSHVYWYRQLPEEGLKFMVYLQKENIIDESGMPKERFSAEFPKEGPSILRIQQVVRGDSAAYFCASFEQGVIGEQFFGPGTRLTVL.

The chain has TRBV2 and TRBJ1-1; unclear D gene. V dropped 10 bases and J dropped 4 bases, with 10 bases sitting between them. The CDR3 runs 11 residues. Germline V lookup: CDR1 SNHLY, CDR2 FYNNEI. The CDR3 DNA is TGTGCCACCAACGACGGCACTGAAGCTTTCTTT. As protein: CATNDGTEAFF.

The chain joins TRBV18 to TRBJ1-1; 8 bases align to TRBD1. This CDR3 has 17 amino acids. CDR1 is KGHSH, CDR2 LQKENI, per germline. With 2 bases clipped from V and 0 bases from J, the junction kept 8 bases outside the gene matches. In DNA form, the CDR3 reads TGTGCCAGCTCACCAAATATGGCAGGGGGCATGAACACTGAAGCTTTCTTT. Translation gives CASSPNMAGGMNTEAFF.

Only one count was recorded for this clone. The CDR3, as DNA: TGCGCCAGCAGCCAGATCAGGGAGTACTATGGCTACACCTTC. It translates to CASSQIREYYGYTF. The chain is built from TRBV4-1 and TRBJ1-2, with D tentatively TRBD1 (5 bases). The CDR3 is 14 amino acids. The ends were cut back, 3 bases at V and 3 bases at J, with 11 bases in the middle. Germline-derived CDR1 and CDR2 are MGHRA and YSYEKL.

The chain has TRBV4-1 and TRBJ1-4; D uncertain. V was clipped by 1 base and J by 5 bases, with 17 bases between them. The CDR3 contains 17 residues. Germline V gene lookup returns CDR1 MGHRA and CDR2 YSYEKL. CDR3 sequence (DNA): TGCGCCAGCAGCCAAGGCCCGAGTGGCGGCGGGAATGAAAAACTGTTTTTT. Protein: CASSQGPSGGGNEKLFF.

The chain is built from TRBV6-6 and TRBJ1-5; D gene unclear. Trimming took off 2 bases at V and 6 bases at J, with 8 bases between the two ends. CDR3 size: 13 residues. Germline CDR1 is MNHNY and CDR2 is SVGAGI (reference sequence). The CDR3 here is CASSYGATQPQHF. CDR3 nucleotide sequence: TGTGCCAGCAGTTACGGTGCGACTCAGCCCCAGCATTTT.